Below, 14 T cell receptor beta chains from the same sample are listed, as sequenced in a study of CD8+ T cells in alopecia areata. Sequencing relied on a cDNA template that was reverse transcribed from extracted RNA. The table came from immunoSEQ multiplex PCR; TCRdb's copy has only in-frame clones and leaves some out. The table includes roughly 76,000 clones, approximately 29% detected once. Treatment defined: oral pan-JAK inhibitor, 5-10 mg twice daily. This specimen consisted of CD8+ T cells sorted from blood, obtained at week 4, from a patient treated with tofacitinib. These receptors were obtained from a human donor with alopecia areata.

This clone was counted a few times. The chain is built from TRBV7-8 and TRBJ2-3; D uncertain. The CDR3 consists of 13 residues. The V and J ends lost 0 bases and 6 bases respectively, with 7 bases between them. Germline V lookup: CDR1 SGHVS, CDR2 FQNEAQ. The CDR3 bases are TGTGCCAGCAGCTTAGCGGTTAGGGATACGCAGTATTTT. This encodes CASSLAVRDTQYF. The full variable domain, its missing parts supplied by reference TRBV7-8 and TRBJ2-3, is GAGVSQSPRYKVAKRGQDVALRCDPISGHVSLFWYQQALGQGPEFLTYFQNEAQLDKSGLPSDRFFAERPEGSVSTLKIQRTQQEDSAVYLCASSLAVRDTQYFGPGTRLTVL.

The gene calls are TRBV7-9 and TRBJ2-5; D gene uncertain. The CDR3 sequence is 14 residues long. Looked up from germline, CDR1 is SEHNR and CDR2 is FQNEAQ (reference sequence). The V end lost 3 bases, the J end lost 2 bases, and 10 bases lay between the germline ends. The CDR3 is CASSFPRRQETQYF. CDR3 bases: TGTGCCAGCAGCTTCCCCCGACGACAAGAGACCCAGTACTTC.

A few counts support this clone. The rearrangement joins TRBV5-1 to TRBJ2-1, with D perhaps TRBD2 (5 bases). The V and J ends lost 2 bases and 5 bases respectively, with 8 bases between them. Germline V gene lookup returns CDR1 SGHRS and CDR2 YFSETQ. CDR3 length: 13 residues. CDR3 region: CASSFRGNNEQFF. The CDR3 DNA sequence: TGCGCCAGCAGCTTCAGAGGGAACAATGAGCAGTTCTTC. Full variable domain (remainder filled in from reference TRBV5-1 and TRBJ2-1): KAGVTQTPRYLIKTRGQQVTLSCSPISGHRSVSWYQQTPGQGLQFLFEYFSETQRNKGNFPGRFSGRQFSNSRSEMNVSTLELGDSALYLCASSFRGNNEQFFGPGTRLTVL.

The chain is built from TRBV29-1 and TRBJ2-7; D might be TRBD1 (6 bases). This CDR3 is 15 amino acids long. Trimming took 3 bases from V and 3 from J, leaving 18 bases between them. The germline V gene has CDR1 SQVTM and CDR2 ANQGSEA. CDR3 amino acids: CSVESAEQGNYEQYF. CDR3 in DNA: TGCAGCGTTGAGTCGGCCGAACAGGGAAACTACGAGCAGTACTTC.

This clone has just one count. The rearrangement joins TRBV30 to TRBJ2-7; D assignment may be TRBD1 or TRBD2 (5 bases each). The CDR3 totals 15 residues. Trimming pared 2 bases from V and 3 bases from J, leaving 17 bases between. The V gene's germline CDR1 is GTSNPN and CDR2 SVGIG (reference sequence). In DNA, the CDR3 is TGTGCCTGGAGTTCATGGGGGAGAGGGGTCTACGAGCAGTACTTC. Translation: CAWSSWGRGVYEQYF.

This clone was seen only a few times. Other DNA variants within this sample encode the same CDR3. The V gene is TRBV30, the J gene TRBJ1-1; unclear D gene. V gave up 3 bases and J gave up 3 bases, with 14 bases separating them. The CDR3 consists of 14 residues. Germline-derived CDR1 and CDR2 are GTSNPN and SVGIG (reference sequence). CDR3 protein: CAWRSGQGDTEAFF. In DNA, the CDR3 is TGTGCCTGGAGATCAGGCCAAGGAGACACTGAAGCTTTCTTT.

The chain recombines TRBV2 with TRBJ2-3; D gene ambiguous. The CDR3 is 13 amino acids. V gave up 3 bases and J gave up 2 bases, with 6 bases separating them. The germline V gene encodes CDR1 SNHLY and CDR2 FYNNEI. The CDR3 region has the DNA TGTGCCAGCAGTGAGCCTAACACAGATACGCAGTATTTT. It codes for CASSEPNTDTQYF.

V is TRBV23-1 and J is TRBJ2-4, with 14 bases matching TRBD2. TRBV23-1 is recorded as an ORF, its role being uncertain. This CDR3 has 19 residues. V dropped 1 base and J dropped 1; count of bases not matched to a gene: 6. The CDR3: CASSQWGTSGSAAKNIQYF. The CDR3 DNA reads as TGCGCCAGCAGTCAATGGGGGACTAGCGGGAGTGCGGCCAAAAACATTCAGTACTTC.

Concerning this clone itself: The same CDR3 also results from other DNA sequences found in this sample. The chain uses TRBV9 and TRBJ1-5; the match to TRBD1 covers 8 bases. V shed 3 bases, J shed 2 bases, and the junction held 1 base outside the gene matches. The CDR3 loop spans 14 amino acids. Germline values: CDR1 SGDLS, CDR2 YYNGEE. This CDR3 is CASSAGQGNQPQHF. The CDR3 DNA reads as TGTGCCAGCAGCGCGGGACAGGGCAATCAGCCCCAGCATTTT.

This chain connects TRBV27 to TRBJ2-7; D uncertain. The V gene lost 6 bases and the J gene lost 5 bases, with 11 bases spanning the gap. The germline gives CDR1 MNHEY, CDR2 SMNVEV (reference sequence). This CDR3 spans 12 amino acids. The CDR3 bases are TGTGCCAGCAGATCTTCATGGGACGAGCAGTACTTC. The encoded protein is CASRSSWDEQYF.

This rearrangement joins TRBV29-1 to TRBJ2-5, with D possibly being TRBD1 (6 bases). This CDR3 contains 14 residues. V was shortened by 6 bases and J by 1 base, with 15 bases between the two germline ends. Germline values: CDR1 SQVTM, CDR2 ANQGSEA. In nucleotides, the CDR3 is TGCAGCGTACCCACGTGGACAGCCCAAGAGACCCAGTACTTC. Translated: CSVPTWTAQETQYF.

The V and J genes are TRBV29-1 and TRBJ2-7; D may be TRBD1 or TRBD2 (5 bases each). Germline CDR1 and CDR2: SQVTM and ANQGSEA. CDR3 size: 11 residues. V lost 3 bases and J lost 5, with 8 bases in between. CDR3 region: CSVDGANEQYF. The CDR3 DNA is TGCAGCGTTGACGGGGCCAACGAGCAGTACTTC.

This clone was seen a few times. This chain uses TRBV6-6 with TRBJ2-3, with 8 bases aligning to TRBD1. The trim removed 5 bases at V and 4 bases at J, leaving 2 bases unmatched. This CDR3 region has 13 residues. Germline V lookup: CDR1 MNHNY, CDR2 SVGAGI (reference sequence). CDR3 nucleotide sequence: TGTGCCAGCAGTCAGGACAGGGCAGATACGCAGTATTTT. Amino acids: CASSQDRADTQYF.

The V gene is TRBV30, the J gene TRBJ2-7; D gene unclear. CDR3 length: 12 residues. Looked up from germline, CDR1 is GTSNPN and CDR2 is SVGIG (reference sequence). Deletions cut 1 base from V and 3 bases from J, with 7 bases between. The CDR3 protein is CAWSELGYEQYF. CDR3 bases: TGTGCCTGGAGTGAACTCGGCTACGAGCAGTACTTC.